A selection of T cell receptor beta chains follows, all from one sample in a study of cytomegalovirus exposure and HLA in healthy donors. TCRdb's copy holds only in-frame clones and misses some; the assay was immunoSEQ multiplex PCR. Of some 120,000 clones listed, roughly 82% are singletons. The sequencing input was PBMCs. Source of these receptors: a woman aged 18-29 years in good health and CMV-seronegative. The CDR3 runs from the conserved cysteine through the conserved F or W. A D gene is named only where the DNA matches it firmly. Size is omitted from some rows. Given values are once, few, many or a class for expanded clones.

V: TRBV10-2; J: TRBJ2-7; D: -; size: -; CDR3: CASRDSVNEQYF; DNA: TGCGCCAGCAGGGACAGTGTCAACGAGCAGTACTTC
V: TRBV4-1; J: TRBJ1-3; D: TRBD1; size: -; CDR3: CASSQDGGTGGNTIYF; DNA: TGCGCCAGCAGCCAAGATGGGGGGACAGGTGGAAACACCATATATTTT
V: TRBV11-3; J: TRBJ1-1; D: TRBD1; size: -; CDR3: CASSRTGDATEAFF; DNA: TGTGCCAGCAGCCGAACAGGGGATGCCACTGAAGCTTTCTTT
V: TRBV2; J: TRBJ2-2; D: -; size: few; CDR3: CASSVNRAGTGELFF; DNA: TGTGCCAGCAGCGTGAACAGGGCAGGCACCGGGGAGCTGTTTTTT
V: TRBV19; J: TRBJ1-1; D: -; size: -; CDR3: CASSIYGREAFF; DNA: TGTGCCAGTAGTATATATGGGAGGGAAGCTTTCTTT
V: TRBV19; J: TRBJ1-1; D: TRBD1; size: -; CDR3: CASSMGDRSYTEAFF; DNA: TGTGCCAGTAGTATGGGGGACAGGTCTTACACTGAAGCTTTCTTT
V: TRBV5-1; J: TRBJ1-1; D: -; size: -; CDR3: CASSLVVGAGTEAFF; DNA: TGCGCCAGCAGCTTGGTCGTGGGGGCGGGCACTGAAGCTTTCTTT
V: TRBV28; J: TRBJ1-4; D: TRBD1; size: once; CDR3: CASSLWGTGDEKLFF; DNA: TGTGCCAGCAGTTTATGGGGGACAGGGGATGAAAAACTGTTTTTT
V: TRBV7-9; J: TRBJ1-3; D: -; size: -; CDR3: CASILLGGQAGLSGNTIYF; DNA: TGTGCCAGCATCCTACTGGGGGGGCAAGCAGGGCTTTCTGGAAACACCATATATTTT
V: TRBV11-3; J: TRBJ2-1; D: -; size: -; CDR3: CASSLKAAYNEQFF; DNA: TGTGCCAGCAGCTTAAAAGCGGCCTACAATGAGCAGTTCTTC
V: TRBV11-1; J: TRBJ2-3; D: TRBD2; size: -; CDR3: CASTSSGRGVTDTQYF; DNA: TGTGCCAGCACCTCGTCGGGTCGGGGGGTCACAGATACGCAGTATTTT
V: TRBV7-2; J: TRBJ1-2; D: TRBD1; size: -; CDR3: CASSIYGTGGDGYTF; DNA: TGTGCCAGCAGCATATACGGGACAGGGGGCGATGGCTACACCTTC
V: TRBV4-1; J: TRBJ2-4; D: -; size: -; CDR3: CASSQLLRNSQYF; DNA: TGCGCCAGCAGCCAATTGTTGAGAAACAGTCAGTACTTC
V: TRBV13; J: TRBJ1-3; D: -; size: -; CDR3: CASSLSAGVSGNTIYF; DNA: TGTGCCAGCAGCTTATCCGCAGGGGTTTCTGGAAACACCATATATTTT
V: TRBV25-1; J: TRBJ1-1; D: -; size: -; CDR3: CASSAQGRTEAFF; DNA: TGTGCCAGCAGTGCACAGGGCCGCACTGAAGCTTTCTTT
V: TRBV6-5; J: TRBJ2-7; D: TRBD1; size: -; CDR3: CASSPGQGGYEQYF; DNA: TGTGCCAGCAGCCCGGGACAGGGGGGCTACGAGCAGTACTTC
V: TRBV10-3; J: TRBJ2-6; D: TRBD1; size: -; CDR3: CAVRQGRPGANGLTF; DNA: TGTGCCGTAAGACAGGGTCGGCCTGGGGCCAACGGCCTGACTTTC
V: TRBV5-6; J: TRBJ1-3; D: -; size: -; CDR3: CASSLVGGPGNTIYF; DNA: TGTGCCAGCAGCTTGGTAGGGGGTCCTGGAAACACCATATATTTT
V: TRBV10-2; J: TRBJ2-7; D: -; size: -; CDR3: CASSDAYEQYF; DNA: TGCGCCAGCAGTGACGCCTACGAGCAGTACTTC
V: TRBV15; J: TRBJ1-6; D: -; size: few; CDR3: CATSRGVSSYNSPLHF; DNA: TGTGCCACCAGCAGAGGTGTGAGCTCCTATAATTCACCCCTCCACTTT
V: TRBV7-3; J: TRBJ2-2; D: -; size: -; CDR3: CASRIGASGTGELFF; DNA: TGTGCCAGCAGGATAGGTGCCTCGGGGACCGGGGAGCTGTTTTTT
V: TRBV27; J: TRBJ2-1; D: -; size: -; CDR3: CASRDRGARDNEQFF; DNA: TGTGCCAGCAGAGATCGGGGTGCGAGGGACAATGAGCAGTTCTTC
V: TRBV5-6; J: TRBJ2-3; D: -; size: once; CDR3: CASSFMFRFADTQYF; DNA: TGTGCCAGCAGCTTCATGTTCAGGTTTGCGGATACGCAGTATTTT
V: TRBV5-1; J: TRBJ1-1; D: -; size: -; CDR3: CASSPLQGNTEAFF; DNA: TGCGCCAGCAGCCCATTACAGGGGAACACTGAAGCTTTCTTT
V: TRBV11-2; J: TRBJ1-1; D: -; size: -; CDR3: CASSSSDRSNTEAFF; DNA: TGTGCCAGCAGCTCTTCGGACAGATCGAACACTGAAGCTTTCTTT
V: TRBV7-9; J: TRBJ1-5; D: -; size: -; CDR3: CASSFGNQPQHF; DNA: TGTGCCAGCAGCTTCGGCAATCAGCCCCAGCATTTT
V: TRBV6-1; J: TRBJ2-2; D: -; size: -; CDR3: CASSEGGNTGELFF; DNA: TGTGCCAGCAGTGAAGGAGGGAACACCGGGGAGCTGTTTTTT
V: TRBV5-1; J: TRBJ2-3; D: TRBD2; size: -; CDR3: CASSLLGREYTDTQYF; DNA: TGCGCCAGCAGCCTACTCGGGCGGGAGTACACAGATACGCAGTATTTT
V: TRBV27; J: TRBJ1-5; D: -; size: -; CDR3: CASSLWGGLSNQPRHF; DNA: TGTGCCAGCAGTTTATGGGGGGGACTTAGCAATCAGCCCCGGCATTTT
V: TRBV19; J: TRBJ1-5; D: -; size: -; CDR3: CASSSQQGYNQPQHF; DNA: TGTGCCAGTAGTAGCCAACAGGGATACAATCAGCCCCAGCATTTT